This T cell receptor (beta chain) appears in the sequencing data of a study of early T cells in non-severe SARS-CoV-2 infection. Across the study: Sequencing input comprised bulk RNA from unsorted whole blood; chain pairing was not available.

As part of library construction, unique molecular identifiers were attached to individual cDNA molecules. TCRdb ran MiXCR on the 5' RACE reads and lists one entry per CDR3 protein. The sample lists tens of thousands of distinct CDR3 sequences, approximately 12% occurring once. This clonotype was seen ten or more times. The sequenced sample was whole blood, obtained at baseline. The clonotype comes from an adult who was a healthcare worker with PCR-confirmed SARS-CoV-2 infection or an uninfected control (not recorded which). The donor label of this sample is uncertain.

The CDR3 protein is CSASPGQGGEQYV. CDR3 nucleotides: TGCAGTGCTAGTCCGGGACAGGGAGGCGAGCAGTACGTC. The chain combines TRBV20-1 with TRBJ2-7; TRBD1 matches at 9 bases. With 3 bases clipped from V and 6 bases from J, the junction kept 6 bases outside the gene matches. The CDR3 runs to 13 residues. Germline V gives CDR1 DFQATT, CDR2 SNEGSKA (reference sequence).